The 3 T cell receptor beta chains reported below all come from one sample, sequenced in a study of cytomegalovirus exposure and HLA in healthy donors. 13 Jbeta primers and 60 Vbeta primers were used for the PCR. Generated by immunoSEQ multiplex PCR, the TCRdb table keeps only in-frame clones and is missing some. This sample has more than 95,000 clones, with less than 85% found just once. Sequencing used PBMCs. All receptors come from a female donor in good health and CMV-seronegative.

The J gene is TRBJ1-2, the V gene TRBV7-9, with no clear D. The CDR3 spans 12 residues. Trimming took 1 base from V and 8 from J, leaving 8 bases between them. Germline V gene data show CDR1 as SEHNR and CDR2 as FQNEAQ (reference sequence). The CDR3 bases are TGTGCCAGCAGCTTAGATGTTGGCGGCTACACCTTC. This gives the protein CASSLDVGGYTF.

The chain combines TRBV7-2 with TRBJ2-4, with a tentative D call TRBD1 (6 bases). The germline V gene has CDR1 SGHTA and CDR2 FQGNSA. V lost 0 bases and J 9 bases, leaving 9 bases between the germline ends. The CDR3 consists of 13 residues. The CDR3 loop reads CASSLARDTIQYF. CDR3 bases: TGTGCCAGCAGCTTAGCCCGGGACACCATTCAGTACTTC.

CDR3 in amino acids: CASSLAGLAGGNTGELFF. The CDR3 DNA sequence: TGCGCCAGCAGCTTGGCCGGACTAGCGGGGGGGAACACCGGGGAGCTGTTTTTT. This chain uses TRBV5-1 with TRBJ2-2, with 14 bases fitting TRBD2. Trimming removed 0 bases from V and 1 base from J; junction bases left unmatched: 2. CDR1 is SGHRS and CDR2 is YFSETQ in the germline V gene. The CDR3 is 18 amino acids.